This is a list of T cell receptor beta chains from one sample in a study of cytomegalovirus exposure and HLA in healthy donors. The table came from immunoSEQ multiplex PCR; TCRdb's copy has only in-frame clones and leaves some out. This repertoire comprises approximately 60,000 clones; its ten largest clones make up 4% to 5.5%. Specimen: PBMCs. The receptors were gathered from a man aged 30 to 39 in good health and CMV-seropositive. Each CDR3 is given with its conserved first and last residue. D genes are given only for firm matches.

>TRBV6-1|TRBJ2-7|NA
CASSPSSSYEQYF
TGTGCCAGCAGTCCCTCGAGCTCCTACGAGCAGTACTTC
>TRBV6-6|TRBJ1-4|TRBD1
CASRPRTGRFGQLFF
TGTGCCAGCAGACCCCGGACAGGGCGTTTTGGTCAACTGTTTTTT
>TRBV2|TRBJ2-3|NA
CASRETDSPSTDTQYF
TGTGCCAGCAGGGAGACGGACTCACCTAGCACAGATACGCAGTATTTT
>TRBV30|TRBJ2-5|NA
CAWSGFVGDNQETQYF
TGTGCCTGGAGTGGGTTTGTTGGGGACAACCAAGAGACCCAGTACTTC
>TRBV7-8|TRBJ1-2|TRBD1
CASSLGAGGFSNYGYTF
TGTGCCAGCAGCTTAGGTGCAGGGGGTTTCAGTAACTATGGCTACACCTTC
>TRBV12-5|TRBJ2-7|TRBD2
CASGLTVWGGSSYEQYF
TGTGCTAGTGGTTTGACCGTCTGGGGCGGGAGCTCCTACGAGCAGTACTTC
>TRBV6-4|TRBJ2-3|TRBD2
CASSPTSGGGDKQYF
TGTGCCAGCAGTCCGACTAGCGGGGGGGGAGATAAGCAGTATTTT
>TRBV6-6|TRBJ1-1|TRBD1
CASSIDRANTEDFF
TGTGCCAGCAGTATCGACAGGGCTAACACTGAAGATTTCTTT
>TRBV5-1|TRBJ2-7|NA
CASSLTITYEQYF
TGCGCCAGCAGCTTGACAATAACCTACGAGCAGTACTTC
>TRBV4-1|TRBJ2-4|NA
CASSQNPASPAKNIQYF
TGCGCCAGCAGCCAAAATCCAGCGAGCCCAGCCAAAAACATTCAGTACTTC
>TRBV15|TRBJ1-5|NA
CATSRVEDYQPQHF
TGTGCCACCAGCAGAGTCGAGGACTATCAGCCCCAGCATTTT
>TRBV7-3|TRBJ2-3|NA
CASSLGTSTDTQYF
TGTGCCAGCAGCTTGGGGACATCCACAGATACGCAGTATTTT
>TRBV7-6|TRBJ2-5|NA
CASSLGLGHQETQYF
TGTGCCAGCAGCTTAGGACTGGGGCACCAAGAGACCCAGTACTTC
>TRBV4-1|TRBJ2-1|TRBD2
CASSLKPLTSGGSSYNEQFF
TGCGCCAGCAGCCTGAAACCCCTGACTAGCGGGGGATCCTCCTACAATGAGCAGTTCTTC
>TRBV6-6|TRBJ1-5|TRBD1
CASSYTDRGQPQHF
TGTGCCAGCAGTTACACGGACAGGGGTCAGCCCCAGCATTTT
>TRBV11-1|TRBJ2-2|TRBD1
CASSRGQGKYTGELFF
TGTGCCAGCAGCCGGGGACAGGGGAAGTACACCGGGGAGCTGTTTTTT
>TRBV6-1|TRBJ1-5|NA
CASSQGLVQPQHF
TGTGCCAGCAGCCAGGGACTGGTCCAGCCCCAGCATTTT
>TRBV1|TRBJ1-2|NA
CTSSQEPGQLIGYGYTF
TGCACCAGCAGCCAAGAGCCTGGGCAGCTAATCGGATATGGCTACACCTTC
>TRBV5-1|TRBJ2-3|NA
CASSLVQGMNTQYF
TGCGCCAGCAGCTTGGTTCAGGGGATGAATACGCAGTATTTT
>TRBV5-3|TRBJ2-1|NA
CARSLQGRYNEQFF
TGTGCCAGAAGCTTGCAGGGGCGCTACAATGAGCAGTTCTTC
>TRBV30|TRBJ1-5|NA
CAWSRQGNQPQHF
TGTGCCTGGAGTCGCCAGGGAAATCAGCCCCAGCATTTT
>TRBV30|TRBJ1-4|NA
CAWRSNTGTGEKLFF
TGTGCCTGGAGATCTAATACGGGAACTGGAGAAAAACTGTTTTTT
>TRBV14|TRBJ2-2|NA
CASSQTYWNTGELFF
TGTGCCAGCAGCCAAACCTATTGGAACACCGGGGAGCTGTTTTTT
>TRBV11-2|TRBJ2-1|TRBD1
CASSSGTANNEQFF
TGTGCCAGCAGCTCCGGGACAGCCAACAATGAGCAGTTCTTC
>TRBV12-5|TRBJ2-2|TRBD1
CASGLGTGGPGELFF
TGTGCTAGTGGTTTAGGGACAGGGGGTCCCGGGGAGCTGTTTTTT
>TRBV18|TRBJ1-2|NA
CASSPPAGTNYGYTF
TGTGCCAGCTCACCACCCGCAGGGACTAACTATGGCTACACCTTC
>TRBV15|TRBJ1-5|NA
CATSLTLRESNQPQHF
TGTGCCACCAGTCTTACCCTTCGGGAGAGCAATCAGCCCCAGCATTTT
>TRBV2|TRBJ2-7|NA
CASQEDSYEQYF
TGTGCCAGCCAGGAGGACTCCTACGAGCAGTACTTC
>TRBV30|TRBJ2-2|NA
CAGSVLGAGTGELFF
TGTGCCGGGAGTGTATTGGGGGCGGGCACCGGGGAGCTGTTTTTT
>TRBV19|TRBJ2-1|TRBD2
CASSQPRGGGANEQFF
TGTGCCAGTAGTCAACCTAGGGGCGGGGGGGCTAATGAGCAGTTCTTC
>TRBV30|TRBJ1-4|NA
CAGSSPGSLPEKLFF
TGTGCCGGGAGTAGCCCGGGATCACTGCCGGAAAAACTGTTTTTT
>TRBV5-1|TRBJ1-4|NA
CASSLLTNEKLFF
TGCGCCAGCAGCTTGCTAACTAATGAAAAACTGTTTTTT
>TRBV5-4|TRBJ2-1|TRBD2
CASSLGGDTYNEQFF
TGTGCCAGCAGCCTCGGGGGGGATACCTACAATGAGCAGTTCTTC
>TRBV4-1|TRBJ2-3|NA
CASSQGPADTQYF
TGCGCCAGCAGCCAGGGGCCCGCAGATACGCAGTATTTT